This T cell receptor (beta chain) is drawn from a study of cytomegalovirus exposure and HLA in healthy donors. At the level of the study: Out of about 190 million T cells, an earlier analysis found fewer than 140 million unique TCR beta sequences in total.

With regard to this clone: The antigen is unknown.

The PCR contained 60 Vbeta and 13 Jbeta primers. The data were produced by immunoSEQ multiplex PCR, yet TCRdb's version contains in-frame clones alone and is incomplete. The table shows a few hundred thousand clones, with roughly 91% occurring only once. Study-level results: Across donors, sequencing depth was assumed by presence/absence analyses to be roughly uniform. At a 0.05 false discovery rate, a later analysis found some 18,000 TCR beta sequences to be associated with HLA alleles.

Specimen: PBMCs. This TCR was recovered from a girl aged 2-10 years in good health and CMV-seronegative.

This CDR3 reads CASSYIVAGENTEAFF. The DNA of the CDR3 is TGTGCCAGCAGCTACATTGTGGCAGGGGAGAACACTGAAGCTTTCTTT. This chain uses TRBV7-6 with TRBJ1-1; D is perhaps TRBD1 (6 bases). From germline, CDR1 is SGHVS and CDR2 FNYEAQ. The CDR3 contains 16 residues. V lost 4 bases to trimming and J lost 1 base, with 16 bases between them. The full variable domain, its missing parts supplied by reference TRBV7-6 and TRBJ1-1, is GAGVSQSPRYKVTKRGQDVALRCDPISGHVSLYWYRQALGQGPEFLTYFNYEAQQDKSGLPNDRFSAERPEGSISTLTIQRTEQRDSAMYRCASSYIVAGENTEAFFGQGTRLTVV.